This T cell receptor (beta chain) comes out of a study of response to subunit inactivated influenza vaccine. The study, taken as a whole, reports: Authors proposed each seasonal influenza vaccination draws in few new T cells.

Germline CDR1 SEHNR, CDR2 FQNEAQ (reference sequence). The J segment lost 2 bases and the V segment lost 3 bases, leaving 2 bases of the junction unmatched. The CDR3 sequence is 14 residues long. TCRdb re-called the RT-PCR reads through MiXCR, storing one row per CDR3 protein. Found here are roughly 290,000 distinct CDR3 sequences, roughly a fifth of them singletons; the top ten hold 9.5% to 13%. On this clonotype itself: Its specificity is not known.

The clonotype was recovered from a man in his fifties or sixties who received an inactivated influenza vaccine. The sequenced sample was PBMCs from blood, obtained less than 22 months after vaccination. The chain uses TRBV7-9 and TRBJ2-3, with 7 bases aligning to TRBD2. In nucleotides, the CDR3 is TGTGCCAGCAGCTTTGGGACTAACACAGATACGCAGTATTTT. Its translation: CASSFGTNTDTQYF.